These 12 T cell receptor beta chains originate from one sample sequenced in a study of T-cell memory formation after mild COVID-19. TCRdb called the 5' RACE reads again in MiXCR, with one record for every CDR3 protein. The sample records fewer than 200,000 distinct CDR3 sequences, roughly 23% being singletons. The sequenced material came from PBMCs or a T cell subset sorted from them (not recorded which). The origin of the receptors is an adult woman who had mild COVID-19 (a few samples of this study predate the infection). Cell type and time point are not known.

The chain joins TRBV25-1 to TRBJ1-2; no reliable D call. This CDR3 has 14 residues. Per germline, CDR1 MGHDK and CDR2 SYGVNS. The V gene lost 5 bases and the J gene lost 4 bases, with 14 bases spanning the gap. The CDR3 DNA sequence: TGTGCCAGCAGTCCTACCGGGAGTTTCTATGGCTACACCTTC. As protein: CASSPTGSFYGYTF.

The chain recombines TRBV12-3 or TRBV12-4 with TRBJ2-7; 10 bases fit TRBD2. Germline trimming cut 6 bases from V and 2 bases from J; bases unmatched to any gene: 10. CDR3 length equals 16 residues. CDR3 region: CASSPNLAGEPYEQYF. The CDR3 region has the DNA TGTGCCAGCAGCCCCAACCTAGCGGGGGAGCCCTACGAGCAGTACTTC.

This clonotype was picked up a small number of times. The chain recombines TRBV6-6 with TRBJ2-1; possible D gene TRBD2, 6 bases. V was cut by 0 bases and J by 6 bases, with 9 bases left in between. CDR1 MNHNY and CDR2 SVGAGI come from the germline V gene (reference sequence). This CDR3 has 14 residues. The CDR3 bases are TGTGCCAGCAGTTACTCGGAGACTAGCAATGAGCAGTTCTTC. Amino acids: CASSYSETSNEQFF.

For the CDR3, the DNA is TGTGCCAGCAGCTCTTTGACAGACGCGAACACCGGGGAGCTGTTTTTT. Its translation: CASSSLTDANTGELFF. The rearrangement joins TRBV5-6 to TRBJ2-2, with a weak D call TRBD1 (5 bases). The V gene's germline CDR1 is SGHDT and CDR2 YYEEEE. Trimming removed 3 bases from V and 0 bases from J, with 12 bases in between. This CDR3 has 16 amino acids.

This clonotype was recorded a few times. The chain joins TRBV11-3 to TRBJ2-1; 10 bases fit TRBD2. The V segment lost 1 base and the J segment 6 bases; nucleotides outside the gene matches: 0. Germline values: CDR1 SGHNT, CDR2 YENEEA. This CDR3 contains 14 residues. The CDR3 reads CASSLGTSGNEQFF. CDR3 nucleotide sequence: TGTGCCAGCAGCTTAGGGACTAGCGGCAATGAGCAGTTCTTC. Full variable domain (rest looked up from reference TRBV11-3 and TRBJ2-1): EAGVVQSPRYKIIEKKQPVAFWCNPISGHNTLYWYLQNLGQGPELLIRYENEEAVDDSQLPKDRFSAERLKGVDSTLKIQPAELGDSAVYLCASSLGTSGNEQFFGPGTRLTVL.

The rearrangement uses TRBV10-3 and TRBJ2-7; D possibly uses TRBD1 or TRBD2 (6 bases each). The CDR3 loop spans 14 amino acids. Trimming removed 6 bases at V and 6 bases at J, with 18 bases between. Germline V gene sequence: CDR1 ENHRY, CDR2 SYGVKD. The CDR3: CAIREVEGGGEQYF. CDR3 in DNA: TGTGCCATCAGGGAGGTGGAGGGGGGAGGCGAGCAGTACTTC.

This clonotype was seen a few times. The chain couples TRBV12-3 or TRBV12-4 to TRBJ2-1; D possibly corresponds to TRBD2 (6 bases). The CDR3 loop spans 12 amino acids. The V end was cut by 6 bases, the J end by 9 bases, with 12 bases between. The CDR3 loop reads CASRGLGGEQFF. The CDR3 nucleotides read TGTGCCAGCAGGGGACTGGGGGGTGAGCAGTTCTTC.

The rearrangement uses TRBV7-3 and TRBJ1-6; no reliable D call. The V end lost 2 bases, the J end lost 0 bases, and 8 bases lay between the germline ends. CDR3 length: 16 residues. Germline-derived CDR1 and CDR2 are SGHTA and FQGTGA. The CDR3 is CASSLYGGSYNSPLHF. CDR3 DNA: TGTGCCAGCAGCTTATATGGAGGCTCCTATAATTCACCCCTCCACTTT.

This clonotype was picked up a small number of times. The chain is built from TRBV20-1 and TRBJ1-6; D remains ambiguous. This CDR3 comprises 11 residues. Germline V CDR1 and CDR2: DFQATT, SNEGSKA (reference sequence). Deletions cut 6 bases from V and 17 bases from J, with 17 bases between. CDR3 in DNA: TGCAGTGCCTTCAGCGGGAGACGGGTCCACTTT. It is translated as CSAFSGRRVHF.

This clonotype appeared a few times. The chain combines TRBV5-1 with TRBJ1-2, with 7 bases aligning to TRBD1. Germline CDR1 is SGHRS and CDR2 is YFSETQ. CDR3 size: 18 residues. V was clipped by 1 base and J by 1 base; unmatched bases: 13. The CDR3 region has the DNA TGCGCCAGCAGCTTGAAAGGGCAGCCGGGACAGCTTAACTATGGCTACACCTTC. Protein sequence: CASSLKGQPGQLNYGYTF.

The rearrangement uses TRBV27 and TRBJ2-1, with D perhaps TRBD1 (7 bases). The ends were cut back, 6 bases at V and 8 bases at J, with 11 bases in the middle. Germline V gives CDR1 MNHEY, CDR2 SMNVEV (reference sequence). The CDR3 loop spans 12 amino acids. The CDR3 is CASRSGGHEQFF. The CDR3 coding sequence is TGTGCCAGCAGATCAGGGGGGCATGAGCAGTTCTTC.

This clonotype has just a few counts. The genes are TRBV7-9 and TRBJ1-2; 7 bases map to TRBD1. CDR1 is SEHNR and CDR2 is FQNEAQ in the germline V gene (reference sequence). V lost 5 bases to trimming and J lost 0 bases; unmatched junction nucleotides: 9. The CDR3 has 16 amino acids. In DNA, the CDR3 is TGTGCCAGCAGCGTTACAGGGGTGGGAGCTAACTATGGCTACACCTTC. Translation: CASSVTGVGANYGYTF.